These 24 T cell receptor beta chains came from one sample sequenced in a study of identical twins. One entry per CDR3 protein results from TCRdb running MiXCR on the 5' RACE reads. The sample consists of roughly 250,000 distinct CDR3 sequences, 7.5% of them appearing once. The sample also formed part of further work on yellow fever vaccine responses in identical twins.

Sequencing was carried out using CD8+ T cells sorted from blood. The receptor set was obtained from a woman under 30 in good health.

The V and J genes are TRBV4-2 and TRBJ2-5; 10 nucleotides line up with TRBD1. V dropped 2 bases and J dropped 5; count of bases not matched to a gene: 5. Germline V CDR1 and CDR2: LGHNA, YNFKEQ. The CDR3 has 15 amino acids. The CDR3 sequence is CASSQPGQGFETQYF. In DNA form, the CDR3 reads TGTGCCAGCAGCCAACCGGGACAGGGGTTTGAGACCCAGTACTTC.

This clonotype has at least ten counts. V usage is TRBV28 and J usage is TRBJ2-1, with no clear D. Trimming stripped 6 bases from V and 10 bases from J, with 13 bases between. Germline loops: CDR1 MDHEN, CDR2 SYDVKM. The CDR3 extends over 12 amino acids. CDR3 in amino acids: CASSPGPEEQFF. In DNA, the CDR3 is TGTGCCAGCAGCCCCGGGCCGGAAGAGCAGTTCTTC.

This clonotype was observed a few times. The gene calls are TRBV27 and TRBJ2-1; 9 positions match TRBD2. The CDR3 is 16 amino acids. J was trimmed by 2 bases and V by 6 bases; bases with no gene match: 8. Germline V gene sequence: CDR1 MNHEY, CDR2 SMNVEV (reference sequence). The CDR3 nucleotides read TGTGCCAGCAGCCCCCGAGCGGGAGGTACCTACAATGAGCAGTTCTTC. Translated: CASSPRAGGTYNEQFF.

The chain carries TRBV9 and TRBJ1-1; D is unclear. Germline V gives CDR1 SGDLS, CDR2 YYNGEE. Trimming took off 0 bases at V and 3 bases at J, with 12 bases between the two ends. The CDR3 contains 15 residues. CDR3 sequence: CASSVDSLQYTEAFF. The CDR3 DNA is TGTGCCAGCAGCGTAGACAGTCTCCAGTACACTGAAGCTTTCTTT.

This clonotype was seen many times. The gene calls are TRBV12-3 or TRBV12-4 and TRBJ2-7, with a weak D call TRBD1 (6 bases). This CDR3 comprises 14 residues. V was shortened by 6 bases and J by 0 bases, with 12 bases between the two germline ends. CDR3: CASSRNRASYEQYF. For the CDR3, the DNA is TGTGCCAGCAGCCGGAACAGGGCCTCCTACGAGCAGTACTTC.

In this sample, this clonotype turned up many times. The rearrangement joins TRBV3-1 to TRBJ1-4, with 10 bases lining up with TRBD1. Germline V lookup: CDR1 LGHDT, CDR2 YNNKEL (reference sequence). The CDR3 runs 13 residues. The trim removed 5 bases at V and 10 bases at J, leaving 4 bases unmatched. The CDR3 nucleotides are TGTGCCAGCAGCAAGGGACAGGGGCCAAAACTGTTTTTT. Translated: CASSKGQGPKLFF.

The sample holds a few counts of this clonotype. The rearrangement joins TRBV27 to TRBJ1-4, with 9 bases identical to TRBD1. The CDR3 spans 18 residues. Trimming cost V 2 bases and J 8 bases; bases outside gene matches: 15. Germline V gene data show CDR1 as MNHEY and CDR2 as SMNVEV (reference sequence). This CDR3 reads CASSLLTGGAGVGEKLFF. In DNA, the CDR3 is TGTGCCAGCAGTTTACTTACAGGGGGCGCGGGTGTGGGCGAAAAACTGTTTTTT.

J is TRBJ1-2 and V is TRBV5-1, with D maybe TRBD1 (6 bases). With 0 bases removed from V and 7 bases from J, the gap between germline ends came to 10 bases. Germline values: CDR1 SGHRS, CDR2 YFSETQ. This CDR3 is built from 13 residues. The CDR3 here is CASSLETGSGYTF. DNA of the CDR3: TGCGCCAGCAGCTTGGAAACAGGGTCTGGCTACACCTTC. The whole variable domain, filled in from reference TRBV5-1 and TRBJ1-2, reads KAGVTQTPRYLIKTRGQQVTLSCSPISGHRSVSWYQQTPGQGLQFLFEYFSETQRNKGNFPGRFSGRQFSNSRSEMNVSTLELGDSALYLCASSLETGSGYTFGSGTRLTVV.

The V and J genes are TRBV11-2 and TRBJ2-1, with 13 bases matching TRBD2. Losses at the gene ends were 4 bases for V and 4 bases for J; bases not matched to a gene: 7. CDR3 length: 17 amino acids. CDR1 is SGHAT, CDR2 FQNNGV, per germline. The DNA for the CDR3 is TGTGCCAGCAGCTCGACTAGCGGGGGGACAATATACAATGAGCAGTTCTTC. This sequence encodes CASSSTSGGTIYNEQFF.

The CDR3 nucleotides are TGTGCCAGCAGCCAAGCATGGACAGGGGAGACCCAGTACTTC. Its protein product is CASSQAWTGETQYF. The V gene is TRBV4-2, the J gene TRBJ2-5; 8 nucleotides agree with TRBD1. V lost 1 base to trimming and J lost 5 bases; unmatched junction nucleotides: 3. This CDR3 region has 14 residues. Germline V gene lookup returns CDR1 LGHNA and CDR2 YNFKEQ.

This clonotype has just a few counts. The rearrangement uses TRBV5-1 and TRBJ2-1; 7 bases map to TRBD2. V dropped 0 bases and J dropped 0; count of bases not matched to a gene: 9. Germline assignment: CDR1 SGHRS and CDR2 YFSETQ. This CDR3 is built from 18 residues. The CDR3 sequence: CASSLERSAGSSYNEQFF. The CDR3 nucleotides read TGCGCCAGCAGCTTGGAACGATCAGCGGGGAGCTCCTACAATGAGCAGTTCTTC.

This clonotype was found a few times. This chain links TRBV29-1 with TRBJ2-1; 12 positions match TRBD1. Per the germline V gene, CDR1 is SQVTM and CDR2 is ANQGSEA. Losses at the gene ends were 6 bases for V and 0 bases for J; bases not matched to a gene: 12. CDR3 length: 18 residues. The CDR3 is CSVATGTGGRSSYNEQFF. The CDR3 DNA sequence: TGCAGCGTCGCCACCGGGACAGGGGGCAGGAGCTCCTACAATGAGCAGTTCTTC.

As concerns this clonotype: Relative to the germline gene, one junction end is altered; a read error may explain this. DNA for the CDR3: TGTGCCAGGAGCCCGGTGCTAGCGGGGGGCCTTAAGGAGACCCAGTACTTC. Amino acids: CARSPVLAGGLKETQYF. The V call is TRBV4-2, the J call TRBJ2-5, with 11 bases matching TRBD2. The CDR3 loop spans 17 amino acids. Looked up from germline, CDR1 is LGHNA and CDR2 is YNFKEQ.

At least ten counts were recorded for this clonotype. The DNA for the CDR3 is TGTGCCAGCAGTTTGGGAGGAGGGCGCAATCAGCCCCAGCATTTT. It yields the protein CASSLGGGRNQPQHF. The rearrangement uses TRBV12-3 or TRBV12-4 and TRBJ1-5; D is ambiguous. The CDR3 runs to 15 residues. The ends were cut back, 3 bases at V and 2 bases at J, with 11 bases in the middle.

This clonotype was counted at least ten times. The genes are TRBV28 and TRBJ2-2, with 8 bases that match TRBD1. The junction had 2 bases not matched to a gene; V was cut back by 5 bases and J by 0 bases. Germline V gives CDR1 MDHEN, CDR2 SYDVKM. The length of the CDR3 is 15 residues. CDR3 in amino acids: CASSVDRANTGELFF. CDR3 coding DNA: TGTGCCAGCAGTGTGGACAGGGCGAACACCGGGGAGCTGTTTTTT.

The gene calls are TRBV7-9 and TRBJ1-1; 8 nucleotides align to TRBD1. The CDR3 extends over 15 amino acids. The germline gives CDR1 SEHNR, CDR2 FQNEAQ (reference sequence). J lost 1 base, V lost 5 bases, and 6 bases had no gene match. In DNA form, the CDR3 reads TGTGCCAGCAGCCCCGGACAGGGATCGAACACTGAAGCTTTCTTT. It encodes CASSPGQGSNTEAFF.

V usage is TRBV7-9 and J usage is TRBJ2-1; D remains unclear. The germline gives CDR1 SEHNR, CDR2 FQNEAQ (reference sequence). The CDR3 totals 11 residues. Trimming cost V 7 bases and J 9 bases, with 10 bases left between them. The CDR3 DNA follows: TGTGCCAGCAACGCGGCGGCTGAGCAGTTCTTC. It specifies CASNAAAEQFF.

This clonotype has more than one count but fewer than ten. The chain uses TRBV6-5 and TRBJ2-1; D gene ambiguous. The CDR3 runs to 14 residues. Deletions cut 2 bases from V and 4 bases from J, with 9 bases between. Per the germline V gene, CDR1 is MNHEY and CDR2 is SVGAGI. The CDR3 spells CASSYSQGYNEQFF. CDR3 DNA: TGTGCCAGCAGTTACAGTCAAGGGTACAATGAGCAGTTCTTC.

The chain links TRBV12-3 or TRBV12-4 to TRBJ1-4, with no clear D. V lost 10 bases to trimming and J lost 6 bases, with 9 bases between them. The CDR3 length is 11 residues. CDR3 coding DNA: TGTGCCAACCGGGTCGATGAAAAACTGTTTTTT. Amino acid sequence: CANRVDEKLFF.

This chain links TRBV2 with TRBJ2-2; D not resolved. The CDR3 spans 18 residues. Germline assignment: CDR1 SNHLY and CDR2 FYNNEI. The V end lost 4 bases, the J end lost 0 bases, and 18 bases lay between the germline ends. The CDR3 DNA is TGTGCCAGCAGTGTGGTGGGTATGGGATACTCGAACACCGGGGAGCTGTTTTTT. It is translated as CASSVVGMGYSNTGELFF. Using reference TRBV2 and TRBJ2-2 for the parts outside the CDR3, the full variable domain is EPEVTQTPSHQVTQMGQEVILRCVPISNHLYFYWYRQILGQKVEFLVSFYNNEISEKSEIFDDQFSVERPDGSNFTLKIRSTKLEDSAMYFCASSVVGMGYSNTGELFFGEGSRLTVL.

This chain connects TRBV7-9 to TRBJ2-1; 8 nucleotides agree with TRBD2. Per the germline V gene, CDR1 is SEHNR and CDR2 is FQNEAQ (reference sequence). Trimming cost V 3 bases and J 5 bases; bases outside gene matches: 6. This CDR3 is built from 15 residues. In DNA, the CDR3 is TGTGCCAGCAGCTTCGCAGCGGGGGCGCACAATGAGCAGTTCTTC. Its protein is CASSFAAGAHNEQFF.

This clonotype was seen at least ten times. V and J are TRBV13 and TRBJ2-2, with TRBD1 matching 7 bases. The germline gives CDR1 PRHDT, CDR2 FYEKMQ (reference sequence). V lost 2 bases and J lost 1; bases outside the gene matches: 7. This CDR3 has 17 residues. The CDR3 DNA reads TGTGCCAGCAGCTTATACCCGACAGGGAGGAACACCGGGGAGCTGTTTTTT. Its translation is CASSLYPTGRNTGELFF.

The gene calls are TRBV20-1 and TRBJ2-7, with 8 bases fitting TRBD1. Trimming removed 4 bases from V and 4 bases from J; junction bases left unmatched: 24. The CDR3 spans 19 residues. Germline V gene data show CDR1 as DFQATT and CDR2 as SNEGSKA (reference sequence). In DNA, the CDR3 is TGCAGTGCTATGGACAGGGACGCGTCGGTCTGGCGGGTGGATTACGAGCAGTACGTC. This sequence encodes CSAMDRDASVWRVDYEQYV.

The chain combines TRBV7-9 with TRBJ2-7; 7 bases map to TRBD2. The CDR3 is 16 residues long. Germline V gene data show CDR1 as SEHNR and CDR2 as FQNEAQ (reference sequence). J lost 4 bases, V lost 5 bases, and 14 bases had no gene match. CDR3 residues: CASSPAYGEGRYEQYF. The CDR3 region has the DNA TGTGCCAGCAGCCCCGCCTATGGGGAGGGCCGTTACGAGCAGTACTTC.